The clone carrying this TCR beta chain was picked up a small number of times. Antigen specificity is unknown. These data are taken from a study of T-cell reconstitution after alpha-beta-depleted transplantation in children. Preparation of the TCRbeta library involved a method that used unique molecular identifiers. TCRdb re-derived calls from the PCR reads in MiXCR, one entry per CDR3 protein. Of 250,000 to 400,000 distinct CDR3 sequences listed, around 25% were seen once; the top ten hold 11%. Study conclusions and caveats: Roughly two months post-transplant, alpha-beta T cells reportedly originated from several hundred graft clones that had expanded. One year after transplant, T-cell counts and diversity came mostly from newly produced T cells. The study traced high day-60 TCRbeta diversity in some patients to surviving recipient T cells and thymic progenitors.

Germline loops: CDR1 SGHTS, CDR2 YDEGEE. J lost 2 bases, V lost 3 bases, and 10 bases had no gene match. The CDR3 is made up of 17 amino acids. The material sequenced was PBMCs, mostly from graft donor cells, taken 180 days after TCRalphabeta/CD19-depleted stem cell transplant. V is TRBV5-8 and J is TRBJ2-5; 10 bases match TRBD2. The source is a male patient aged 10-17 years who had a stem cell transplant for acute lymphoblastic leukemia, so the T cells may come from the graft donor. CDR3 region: CASSSGTSVSPQETQYF. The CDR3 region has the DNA TGTGCCAGCAGCTCCGGGACTAGCGTCTCACCACAAGAGACCCAGTACTTC.